This TCR beta chain was found in a study of read filtering for tumor transcriptome and immune sequencing. Study details: R-ISS stage counts were under 10 for I, about 15 for II, about seven for III.

CDR1 and CDR2 from the germline V gene are SGHAT and FQNNGV. The CDR3 length is 13 residues. From around 0.4 ug of RNA, a library with molecular barcoded alpha/delta and beta/gamma adaptors was made. TCRdb analysed the reads with MiXCR anew, one entry per CDR3 protein. The table lists about 22,000 distinct CDR3 sequences, approximately 14% of them singletons. On this clonotype: A read error is likely, as this CDR3 ends without the conserved phenylalanine or tryptophan.

The genes are TRBV11-2 and TRBJ2-3; D may be TRBD1 (6 bases). Sequencing was carried out using a population of CD138-negative cells sorted from bone marrow. The sequence was obtained from a donor aged 40 or over with multiple myeloma. CDR3: CAGSVQGLDTQYL. CDR3 sequence (DNA): TGTGCCGGCAGCGTACAGGGTTTAGATACGCAGTATCTT.